This record looks at one TCR beta chain sequence and its context. Which antigen it targets is not known. Within one base of it there is no much larger clone, and no base qualities were kept. The cohort comprised around 690 healthy bone marrow donors. All cohort members were sampled while nominally healthy, although unrecorded immune exposures were likely present. The donor tested CMV seronegative and was one of the 352 seronegative cohort members. Every donor gave a peripheral blood sample, and the peripheral blood mononuclear cells from that sample were used for TCR beta sequencing. The Qiagen DNeasy Blood Extraction Kit was used to extract genomic DNA from the blood cell samples. The data stem from a study of cytomegalovirus exposure and HLA in healthy donors (dated by TCRdb to 2017 to 2019). Broadly, across the study: According to an earlier analysis of 550 to 750 of the donors, some 180 million T cells yielded 120 million or so unique TCR beta sequences and approximately 300 Gb of sequence data. Among over 350 genotyped donors of the cohort, an average of roughly 240,000 unique TCR beta nucleotide sequences were sequenced per donor, 15% to 20% of them non-productive. Both class I and class II loci were covered by HLA typing, at four-digit resolution. About 300 gigabases of sequencing data and tens of millions of unique TCR sequences were included in an early release covering around 650 HLA-typed donors. A later genetic analysis used genome-wide SNP genotypes for about three fifths of the 666 donors, treating that subset as a discovery cohort. High-throughput TCR immunosequencing, statistical association of individual TCRs with disease status, and machine learning were combined to predict cytomegalovirus infection status. The study used immunosequencing to profile the T cell repertoires of several hundred subjects and linked those repertoires to cytomegalovirus serostatus. An earlier analysis of approximately 580 of the donors used high-throughput TCR beta sequencing to judge whether each TCR beta V gene segment behaved as functional or pseudogenic. Of the roughly 420 genotyped donors, 65% to 90% were placed in the genetic ancestry cluster associated with self-reported Caucasian donors. Donor age, sex, ethnicity and CMV serostatus were collected together with the repertoire data. A later analysis re-analyzed previously published TCR beta repertoires from 666 donors and added high-resolution HLA genotyping to study TCR occurrence patterns. Besides the first cohort of 666 subjects, a separate validation cohort made up of roughly 130 different subjects was used. The number of typed donors differed by locus: about 629-640 for A, B, C, DRB1 and DQB1; approximately 520 for DQA1; roughly 600 for DPA1; and around 450 for DPB1. About five DR-DQ haplotypes were handled as single units for association and clustering, since linkage in the cohort was strong. The study aimed to test whether signatures of past pathogen exposure could be identified by cataloging public T cell receptors. All discovery cohort repertoires had been generated using a single sequencing platform. Rather than drawing on any new phenotypic data, the later analysis identified candidate immune exposures from TCR beta sequences and the way those sequences occurred across donors. Findings and caveats that apply to the study as a whole: A further reported finding was that TCR beta sequences accurately predicted the HLA-A and HLA-B alleles for most subjects in the first cohort. Because counts were too low, roughly 18 rarely observed V segments, including chromosome 9 orphons, were left out of the earlier analysis of 500 to 650 of the donors. Specific HLA alleles were associated with roughly 16,000 TCR beta sequences at a false discovery rate of 0.05 in a later analysis. Immune exposure information for the cohort was limited to CMV serostatus. A group of highly shared sequence variants was considered likely to be a technical artifact of the sequencing pipeline. When HLA alleles, especially DR and DQ, strongly co-occurred, attributing TCR associations to individual alleles was difficult. An earlier analysis of approximately 590 of the donors showed that most TCR beta V segments appeared in productive rearrangements either about 87% or about 30% of the time, which broadly matched IMGT annotations. In vitro tests confirmed that a few of the cytomegalovirus-associated TCR beta chains recognize cytomegalovirus antigens. In both the original and validation cohorts, the classifier was reported to diagnose cytomegalovirus status with high specificity and sensitivity. Some IMGT-functional V segments, including TRBV6-2 and TRBV6-3, could not be told apart with the 87-base-pair reads, so those segments were excluded. Presence/absence analyses assumed roughly uniform sequencing depth across donors, an assumption that may not hold. It was suggested by the authors that the approach could potentially be generalized to other disease states and immunological phenotypes. In a later genetic analysis, fewer N-insertions in productive TCRs were reported among donors in an Asian-associated ancestry cluster than the roughly 670-donor mean. Correlated functional status among segregating V segments might reflect linkage disequilibrium, but an unknown experimental factor could not be ruled out. Because HLA typing was unavailable for some donors at each locus, only the typed subset was used in association tests. Several of the top co-occurrence clusters appeared to be linked to parvovirus B19, influenza, CMV and Epstein-Barr virus, according to a later analysis. In a later analysis, HLA-associated TCR beta chains were found to be more clonally expanded and to have lower generation probabilities than equally common non-associated chains. In this cohort, only TCR beta chains were sequenced, and detectable features were limited by the absence of alpha or paired-chain data. The study gave a list of more than 150 TCR beta chains associated with cytomegalovirus. Most CMV-associated TCR beta chains appeared to be HLA-restricted in a later analysis, and the HLA associations seemed to be driven largely by CMV exposure. Most TCR sequences were observed very rarely across donors, whereas some public TCRs were present in many individuals. According to a later analysis, TCR association rates differed among HLA loci, with DRB1 alleles showing the most associated TCRs and HLA-C alleles showing the fewest. An association between a missense DCLRE1C variant and V-gene and J-gene trimming of TCR beta chains was found in a later genetic analysis and replicated in an independent cohort.

Based on the germline V gene, the CDR1 and CDR2 sequences are SGHRS and YFSETQ. The CDR3 goes from the cysteine to the phenylalanine over 14 residues. Only the CDR3 region is kept as DNA, spanning 42 bases read in frame from base 1. V drops 4 bases and J drops 6 bases, leaving 13 bases in between. Library construction relied on the immunoSEQ multiplex PCR assay. For the multiplex PCR, a mixture combining 60 forward primers for TCR Vbeta segments and 13 reverse primers for TCR Jbeta segments was used. Amplification of the CDR3 region of rearranged TCR beta genes was performed with a multiplex PCR assay on genomic DNA. Amplified TCR beta libraries were sequenced as 87-base-pair reads on the Illumina HiSeq System. Per the original workflow: A later analysis tallied some 79 million unique TCR beta chains across the 700 or so repertoires, and around 12 million of those chains were shared by two or more donors. Raw reads were error-corrected and collapsed into unique sequences by a nearest-neighbor algorithm in which closely related sequences were merged to remove PCR and sequencing errors. Alignment of CDR3 sequences to IMGT reference sequences was used to assign V, D and J gene segments. Each retained sequence needed at least a six-nucleotide match to both a V gene segment and a J gene segment. Rearrangements were classified as productive when the CDR3 lacked stop codons and remained in frame with V and J, and all other rearrangements were classified as non-productive. Following IMGT convention, CDR3 was defined as the stretch from the second conserved V-encoded cysteine to the conserved J-encoded phenylalanine. Sequences without an unambiguous match to a single V gene segment were excluded from the earlier analysis of several hundred of the donors. In an earlier analysis of approximately 500 of the donors, a V segment was called functional when productive rearrangements were above 56.7%, and segregating when the standard deviation between donors exceeded 5%. A statistical classification framework was developed to diagnose cytomegalovirus status using the catalog of TCR beta chain sequences. A later analysis assigned V and J genes by comparing TCR nucleotide sequences with IMGT/GENE-DB human TR gene sequences. Using the TCRdist pipeline, a later analysis assigned CDR3 sequences along with most-parsimonious VDJ recombination scenarios. In a later analysis, each TCR beta chain was defined by its CDR3 amino acid sequence together with its V-gene family, and reads without a unique V-gene family were excluded. As a way to deal with suspected cross-contamination and a sequencing artifact, a later analysis dropped under 600 nucleotide sequences that were highly shared and had low generation probability. A later analysis calculated a clonal expansion index for each public chain from normalized within-repertoire ranks of inferred template counts. Generation probabilities in a later analysis came from a VDJ recombination model fitted to out-of-frame rearrangements, and those results were checked against IGoR. In a later analysis, TCR-TCR, TCR-HLA and TCR-CMV co-occurrence was scored with hypergeometric tests, and a repertoire-size bias correction was applied to TCR pairs. False discovery rates were estimated in a later analysis by permuting HLA or CMV assignments 20 times. In a later analysis, co-occurring TCRs were grouped using DBSCAN, and TCRdist sequence similarity was added for clustering within HLA-allele-positive subsets. Repertoires with fewer than 30,000 or more than 120,000 public chains, plus five repertoires with anomalous nucleotide sharing, were excluded from co-occurrence clustering. This immuneACCESS table, as held by TCRdb, lists in-frame sequences with V and J called but not all clones. Of the missing ones, under half trace to an unresolved V gene in checked studies; the others have no known cause. That table supplies the V and J calls and clone size; D and trimming were determined from the DNA. Across this sample there are approximately 140,000 clones, with over 75% seen only once. The ten largest clonotypes hold about 1.7% of the sample.

The chain was built from TRBV5-1 and TRBJ2-2; matching of 6 bases hints at TRBD1 as the D gene. The clonotype originates from a man aged 35-49 years in good health and CMV-seronegative. The sequencing sample was made of PBMCs. The DNA sequence reads TGCGCCAGCAGCCCTCAGGGGTGGGCCGGGGAGCTGTTTTTT. The resulting protein is CASSPQGWAGELFF.